These T cell receptor beta chains were read from a single sample in a study of shared clonotypes between healthy human individuals. TCRdb's table, derived via immunoSEQ multiplex PCR, lists solely in-frame clones and lacks some. Seen here are fewer than 850,000 clones, around 72% observed once, and the top ten hold under 2%. The sequenced sample was memory CD4+ T cells sorted from blood. These receptors all stem from a young woman in good health. Each CDR3 is given with its conserved first and last residue. A D gene is named only where the DNA matches it firmly. Clone size, where shown, is once, few, many, or a class for clones that have expanded.

. | TRBJ1-1 | TRBV11-2 | . | CASSLGRSNTEAFF | TGTGCCAGCAGCTTAGGGAGGTCGAACACTGAAGCTTTCTTT
. | TRBJ1-1 | TRBV28 | . | CASTLNRIEAFF | TGTGCCAGCACCCTAAACAGGATTGAAGCTTTCTTT
. | TRBJ1-5 | TRBV15 | few | CATSRGQYNQPQHF | TGTGCCACCAGCAGAGGACAGTACAATCAGCCCCAGCATTTT
. | TRBJ1-5 | TRBV4-1 | once | CASSQDLNNQPQHF | TGCGCCAGCAGCCAAGATCTAAACAATCAGCCCCAGCATTTT
. | TRBJ1-1 | TRBV27 | . | CASAAAGLYTEAFF | TGTGCCAGCGCGGCCGCCGGGCTCTACACTGAAGCTTTCTTT
TRBD1 | TRBJ2-1 | TRBV5-1 | . | CASSSGQLVDEQFF | TGCGCCAGCAGCTCGGGACAGCTGGTCGATGAGCAGTTCTTC
TRBD2 | TRBJ2-5 | TRBV9 | . | CASSVGVGAGLAGQETQYF | TGTGCCAGCAGCGTAGGAGTGGGGGCGGGACTAGCGGGACAAGAGACCCAGTACTTC
. | TRBJ2-3 | TRBV28 | . | CASMTGRSSSTDTQYF | TGTGCCAGCATGACCGGCCGGAGTTCTAGCACAGATACGCAGTATTTT
. | TRBJ1-3 | TRBV5-1 | . | CASSLDGISGNTIYF | TGCGCCAGCAGCTTGGACGGGATCTCTGGAAACACCATATATTTT
TRBD1 | TRBJ2-7 | TRBV5-6 | once | CASSTTGGPYEQYF | TGTGCCAGCAGCACTACAGGGGGCCCCTACGAGCAGTACTTC
TRBD2 | TRBJ2-7 | TRBV5-4 | few | CASSSMGGNEQYF | TGTGCCAGCAGTTCGATGGGGGGGAATGAGCAGTACTTC
. | TRBJ2-2 | TRBV15 | . | CATSREVGYGAGELFF | TGTGCCACCAGCAGAGAGGTGGGATATGGCGCCGGGGAGCTGTTTTTT
. | TRBJ2-7 | TRBV28 | . | CASSLQGWTLHEQYF | TGTGCCAGCAGTTTACAGGGGTGGACCCTGCACGAGCAGTACTTC
TRBD2 | TRBJ2-2 | TRBV4-2 | . | CASSQRLAGATGELFF | TGTGCCAGCAGCCAAAGACTAGCGGGAGCCACCGGGGAGCTGTTTTTT
. | TRBJ2-3 | TRBV25-1 | . | CASSEGKGIDTQYF | TGTGCCAGCAGTGAAGGCAAAGGGATAGATACGCAGTATTTT
. | TRBJ2-7 | TRBV6-1 | . | CATRGPRTYEQYF | TGTGCCACCAGGGGCCCACGGACCTACGAGCAGTACTTC
. | TRBJ2-7 | TRBV7-2 | . | CASNWGSTGSYEQYF | TGTGCCAGCAACTGGGGCAGCACGGGCTCCTACGAGCAGTACTTC
. | TRBJ2-3 | TRBV27 | . | CASTHRVGRTDTQYF | TGTGCCAGCACTCACAGGGTAGGTAGGACAGATACGCAGTATTTT
. | TRBJ1-4 | TRBV5-1 | . | CASSLRVGELFF | TGCGCCAGCAGCTTGCGAGTTGGGGAACTGTTTTTT
. | TRBJ2-1 | TRBV16 | . | CASSQGTYWARYNEQFF | TGTGCCAGCAGCCAAGGGACTTATTGGGCCCGATACAATGAGCAGTTCTTC
. | TRBJ2-1 | TRBV6-6 | . | CASSFAVLGNEQFF | TGTGCCAGCAGTTTCGCAGTCCTAGGCAATGAGCAGTTCTTC
TRBD1 | TRBJ2-5 | TRBV7-6 | few | CASSSQGWETQYF | TGTGCCAGCAGCTCACAGGGGTGGGAGACCCAGTACTTC
. | TRBJ1-2 | TRBV5-6 | . | CASSGRGQNYGYTF | TGTGCCAGCAGCGGTAGAGGACAGAACTATGGCTACACCTTC
TRBD2 | TRBJ2-1 | TRBV28 | . | CASSFLREGDEQFF | TGTGCCAGCAGTTTCCTGCGGGAGGGGGATGAGCAGTTCTTC
. | TRBJ2-7 | TRBV7-6 | . | CASSLGLAYEQYF | TGTGCCAGCAGCTTAGGTCTAGCCTACGAGCAGTACTTC
. | TRBJ1-3 | TRBV4-1 | . | CASSQSGHISGNTIYF | TGCGCCAGCAGCCAATCGGGACATATCTCTGGAAACACCATATATTTT
TRBD1 | TRBJ1-4 | TRBV2 | . | CASTARGPATNEKLFF | TGTGCCAGCACCGCCAGGGGGCCCGCAACTAATGAAAAACTGTTTTTT
. | TRBJ2-7 | TRBV19 | few | CASSIAGHEQYF | TGTGCCAGTAGTATAGCGGGGCACGAGCAGTACTTC
TRBD1 | TRBJ2-7 | TRBV6-1 | . | CASKRGQPSSYEQYF | TGTGCCAGCAAGAGGGGACAGCCGAGCTCCTACGAGCAGTACTTC
. | TRBJ2-1 | TRBV7-9 | few | CASSSTGGSPEQFF | TGTGCCAGCAGCTCCACGGGTGGGTCCCCTGAGCAGTTCTTC
TRBD2 | TRBJ2-3 | TRBV11-2 | . | CASSGTSGTFTDTQYF | TGTGCCAGCAGCGGAACTAGCGGGACTTTCACAGATACGCAGTATTTT
TRBD2 | TRBJ2-3 | TRBV9 | . | CASSVVASGRSTDTQYF | TGTGCCAGCAGCGTAGTGGCTAGCGGGAGGTCCACAGATACGCAGTATTTT
TRBD2 | TRBJ2-7 | TRBV29-1 | . | CSVELAGAYEQYF | TGCAGCGTTGAACTAGCGGGAGCATACGAGCAGTACTTC
. | TRBJ2-5 | TRBV19 | . | CASSMSQAETQYF | TGTGCCAGTAGTATGTCGCAGGCAGAGACCCAGTACTTC
TRBD1 | TRBJ2-5 | TRBV7-9 | . | CASSRQGGQETQYF | TGTGCCAGCAGCAGACAGGGGGGACAAGAGACCCAGTACTTC
TRBD2 | TRBJ2-5 | TRBV5-1 | . | CASSPGRAEETQYF | TGCGCCAGCAGCCCCGGGAGGGCCGAAGAGACCCAGTACTTC
TRBD1 | TRBJ2-1 | TRBV19 | few | CASSADRGSNNEQFF | TGTGCCAGTAGTGCAGACAGGGGTAGTAACAATGAGCAGTTCTTC
. | TRBJ2-1 | TRBV5-1 | few | CASSLAGQTYNEQFF | TGCGCCAGCAGCTTAGCGGGACAAACCTACAATGAGCAGTTCTTC
. | TRBJ2-2 | TRBV5-6 | . | CASSFYGTSNTGELFF | TGTGCCAGCAGCTTTTATGGGACATCGAACACCGGGGAGCTGTTTTTT
. | TRBJ2-1 | TRBV15 | . | CATSRDLEYNEQFF | TGTGCCACCAGCAGAGACCTCGAGTACAATGAGCAGTTCTTC
TRBD2 | TRBJ2-5 | TRBV27 | . | CASSFLAGGGETQYF | TGTGCCAGCAGTTTTTTAGCGGGAGGGGGGGAGACCCAGTACTTC
. | TRBJ2-5 | TRBV6-1 | few | CASSDWETQYF | TGTGCCAGCAGTGATTGGGAGACCCAGTACTTC
TRBD2 | TRBJ2-3 | TRBV9 | few | CARIGTSGATQYF | TGTGCCAGAATAGGGACTAGCGGGGCTACGCAGTATTTT
. | TRBJ2-3 | TRBV29-1 | . | CSASKGDTDTQYF | TGCAGCGCGTCGAAGGGAGACACAGATACGCAGTATTTT
. | TRBJ2-7 | TRBV10-1 | few | CASLETSWTDYEQYF | TGCGCCAGCCTAGAGACCAGTTGGACAGACTACGAGCAGTACTTC
. | TRBJ2-7 | TRBV5-1 | once | CASSLGRFITYEQYF | TGCGCCAGCAGCTTGGGCAGATTCATAACCTACGAGCAGTACTTC
. | TRBJ1-3 | TRBV11-2 | . | CASSLALYGNTIYF | TGTGCCAGCAGCTTAGCTTTGTATGGAAACACCATATATTTT
. | TRBJ1-4 | TRBV7-9 | . | CASSPPGGGNEKLFF | TGTGCCAGCAGCCCCCCAGGAGGGGGGAATGAAAAACTGTTTTTT
TRBD2 | TRBJ2-1 | TRBV5-1 | . | CASSYGTSGSEDQQFF | TGCGCCAGCAGCTACGGGACTAGCGGATCGGAAGACCAGCAGTTCTTC
TRBD2 | TRBJ2-1 | TRBV5-1 | . | CASSLSTGGYNEQFF | TGCGCCAGCAGCTTATCGACGGGAGGGTACAATGAGCAGTTCTTC
. | TRBJ2-7 | TRBV28 | few | CASKRGSPEEQYF | TGTGCCAGCAAGAGGGGCAGCCCGGAGGAGCAGTACTTC
TRBD2 | TRBJ2-7 | TRBV2 | . | CASSDSAGGYYEQYF | TGTGCCAGCAGTGACTCCGCGGGGGGGTACTACGAGCAGTACTTC
TRBD1 | TRBJ1-1 | TRBV27 | . | CASRKTFEDRAGAFF | TGTGCCAGCAGGAAAACTTTCGAAGACAGGGCTGGAGCTTTCTTT
TRBD2 | TRBJ2-5 | TRBV30 | . | CAWSLGGLAGEETQYF | TGTGCCTGGAGCTTAGGGGGACTAGCGGGAGAAGAGACCCAGTACTTC
. | TRBJ1-1 | TRBV28 | . | CASSFGGHRPEAFF | TGTGCCAGCAGTTTTGGGGGACATCGGCCTGAAGCTTTCTTT
TRBD2 | TRBJ2-7 | TRBV4-3 | once | CASSLRLAGYEQYF | TGCGCCAGCAGCCTTCGACTAGCGGGGTACGAGCAGTACTTC
TRBD1 | TRBJ2-5 | TRBV7-2 | . | CASSLGTGQTQYF | TGTGCCAGCAGCTTAGGGACAGGGCAAACCCAGTACTTC
TRBD2 | TRBJ2-2 | TRBV27 | few | CASRLSGRYTGELFF | TGTGCCAGCAGATTGAGCGGGAGGTACACCGGGGAGCTGTTTTTT
TRBD2 | TRBJ2-7 | TRBV7-9 | once | CASSSGLAGGPREQYF | TGTGCCAGCAGTTCCGGACTAGCGGGAGGGCCCCGCGAGCAGTACTTC
TRBD1 | TRBJ1-2 | TRBV6-1 | . | CASTGQGTNGYTF | TGTGCCAGCACTGGACAGGGAACGAATGGCTACACCTTC